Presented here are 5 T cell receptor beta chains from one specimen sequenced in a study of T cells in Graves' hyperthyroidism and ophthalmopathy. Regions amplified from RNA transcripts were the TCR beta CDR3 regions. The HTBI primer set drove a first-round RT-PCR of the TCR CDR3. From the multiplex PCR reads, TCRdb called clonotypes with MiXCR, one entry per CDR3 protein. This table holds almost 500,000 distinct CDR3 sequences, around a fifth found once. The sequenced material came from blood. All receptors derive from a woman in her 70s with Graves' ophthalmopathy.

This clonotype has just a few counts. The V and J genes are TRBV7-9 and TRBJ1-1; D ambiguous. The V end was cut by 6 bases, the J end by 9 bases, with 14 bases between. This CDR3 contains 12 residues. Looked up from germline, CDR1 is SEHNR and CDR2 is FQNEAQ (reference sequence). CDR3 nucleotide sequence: TGTGCCAGCAGATCTGTTAAGACGAAAGCTTTCTTT. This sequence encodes CASRSVKTKAFF.

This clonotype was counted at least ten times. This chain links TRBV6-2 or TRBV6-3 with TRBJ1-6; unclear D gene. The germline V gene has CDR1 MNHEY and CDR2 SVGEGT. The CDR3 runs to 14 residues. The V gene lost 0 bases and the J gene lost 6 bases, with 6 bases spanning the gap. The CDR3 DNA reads TGTGCCAGCAGTTACTCTGCAGTTAATTCACCCCTCCACTTT. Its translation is CASSYSAVNSPLHF.

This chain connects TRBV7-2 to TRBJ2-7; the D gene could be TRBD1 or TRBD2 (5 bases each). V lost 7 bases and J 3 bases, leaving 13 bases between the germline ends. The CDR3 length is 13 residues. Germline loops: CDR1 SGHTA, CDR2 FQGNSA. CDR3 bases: TGTGCCAGCATCCCTTCAGGGAGCTACGAGCAGTACTTC. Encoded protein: CASIPSGSYEQYF.

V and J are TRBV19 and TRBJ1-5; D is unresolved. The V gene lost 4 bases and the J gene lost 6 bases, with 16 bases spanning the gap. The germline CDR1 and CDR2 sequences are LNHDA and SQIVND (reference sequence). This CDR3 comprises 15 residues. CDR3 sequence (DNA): TGTGCCAGTAGTAACCCCCGACAACTCGGTCAGCCCCAGCATTTT. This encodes CASSNPRQLGQPQHF. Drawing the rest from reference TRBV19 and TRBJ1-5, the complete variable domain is DGGITQSPKYLFRKEGQNVTLSCEQNLNHDAMYWYRQDPGQGLRLIYYSQIVNDFQKGDIAEGYSVSREKKESFPLTVTSAQKNPTAFYLCASSNPRQLGQPQHFGDGTRLSIL.

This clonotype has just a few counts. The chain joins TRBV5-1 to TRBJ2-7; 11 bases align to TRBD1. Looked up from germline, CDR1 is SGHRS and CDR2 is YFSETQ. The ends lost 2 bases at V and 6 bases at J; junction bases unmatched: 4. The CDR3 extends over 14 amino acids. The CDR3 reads CASSFGQGASEQYF. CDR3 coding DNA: TGCGCCAGCAGCTTCGGACAGGGGGCAAGCGAGCAGTACTTC.